These 32 T cell receptor beta chains came from one sample sequenced in a study of blood T cells in healthy people across ages. Alongside a J-beta primer mix, a sample-barcoded 5' primer served in a second PCR lasting about 6 to 11 cycles. TCRdb re-analysed the 5' RACE reads in MiXCR, keeping a single row per CDR3 protein. The repertoire consists of about 800,000 distinct CDR3 sequences, with 58% occurring once and the leading ten covering approximately 20%. Sequences were obtained from blood. The receptors were sampled from a man aged 25 to 40 in good health.

The V and J genes are TRBV20-1 and TRBJ1-1, with unresolved D. The CDR3 length is 13 residues. Trimming cost V 5 bases and J 4 bases, with 14 bases left between them. Germline CDR1 and CDR2: DFQATT and SNEGSKA (reference sequence). The CDR3 DNA is TGCAGTGCTCTAAGTGCAGCCGGCACTGAAGCTTTCTTT. It encodes CSALSAAGTEAFF.

The chain has TRBV5-6 and TRBJ2-4; D gene unclear. This CDR3 is built from 13 residues. V was clipped by 0 bases and J by 6 bases, with 7 bases between them. Germline assignment: CDR1 SGHDT and CDR2 YYEEEE. As DNA, the CDR3 is TGTGCCAGCAGCTTGGCCTCCGGAAACATTCAGTACTTC. Encoded protein: CASSLASGNIQYF.

The chain employs TRBV4-3 and TRBJ2-1; 11 bases map to TRBD2. Trimming took 0 bases from V and 10 from J; bases not matched to a gene: 8. CDR1 LGHNA and CDR2 YSLEER come from the germline V gene. The CDR3 contains 16 residues. In DNA form, the CDR3 reads TGCGCCAGCAGCCAAGATCGAGTAGCGGGAGGGGGAGAGCAGTTCTTC. Its translation is CASSQDRVAGGGEQFF.

The rearrangement uses TRBV6-2 or TRBV6-3 and TRBJ1-5; no firm D call. Deletions cut 2 bases from V and 4 bases from J, with 12 bases between. This CDR3 is 15 amino acids long. Germline V gene data show CDR1 as MNHEY and CDR2 as SVGEGT. The CDR3, as DNA: TGTGCCAGCAGTTACGGTCTGGGAAGAAATCAGCCCCAGCATTTT. Its translation is CASSYGLGRNQPQHF.

The V call is TRBV7-2, the J call TRBJ2-7; D ambiguous. Germline values: CDR1 SGHTA, CDR2 FQGNSA. The CDR3 is made up of 13 amino acids. V gave up 3 bases and J gave up 5 bases, with 11 bases separating them. In DNA, the CDR3 is TGTGCCAGCAGCTTGGGGTCTCACGACGAGCAGTACTTC. Protein sequence: CASSLGSHDEQYF.

The chain has TRBV12-3 or TRBV12-4 and TRBJ2-4; D gene uncertain. The end of the DNA fits TRBJ2-7 better, so the J call may be wrong. The CDR3 is 12 amino acids. The CDR3 loop reads CASSPHRYEQYF. The CDR3, as DNA: TGTGCCAGCAGTCCCCACCGATACGAGCAGTACTTC.

The CDR3 is CASSQRGQGDTQYF. CDR3 bases: TGTGCCAGCAGCCAGAGGGGGCAGGGGGATACGCAGTATTTT. J is TRBJ2-3 and V is TRBV9, with 7 nucleotides matching TRBD1. With V trimmed by 4 bases and J by 6 bases, 8 bases remained unmatched. Germline V gene sequence: CDR1 SGDLS, CDR2 YYNGEE. This CDR3 is 14 amino acids long.

This chain uses TRBV5-1 with TRBJ2-7; D is perhaps TRBD1 or TRBD2 (6 bases each). The DNA end is a closer match to TRBJ2-5, so the J assignment may be wrong. This CDR3 has 14 amino acids. The germline V gene has CDR1 SGHRS and CDR2 YFSETQ. CDR3 amino acids: CASSRDISGETQYF. CDR3 sequence (DNA): TGCGCCAGCAGCCGGGACATCAGCGGGGAGACCCAGTACTTC.

The V and J genes are TRBV6-1 and TRBJ2-1; D is uncertain. Looked up from germline, CDR1 is MNHNS and CDR2 is SASEGT. This CDR3 is built from 15 residues. V was cut by 2 bases and J by 2 bases, with 10 bases left in between. The CDR3 nucleotides are TGTGCCAGCAGTGAACTAGTCATAGCCTACAATGAGCAGTTCTTC. Encoded protein: CASSELVIAYNEQFF.

The rearrangement uses TRBV27 and TRBJ1-2, with D hard to call. The CDR3 totals 14 residues. Trimming left V 4 bases short and J 2 bases short, with 11 bases between. Per the germline V gene, CDR1 is MNHEY and CDR2 is SMNVEV (reference sequence). CDR3 amino acids: CASSSDPLNYGYTF. DNA of the CDR3: TGTGCCAGCAGTTCAGACCCCTTGAACTATGGCTACACCTTC.

The chain joins TRBV29-1 to TRBJ2-7; D possibly corresponds to TRBD1 (6 bases). The V end was cut by 6 bases, the J end by 7 bases, with 25 bases between. Germline V lookup: CDR1 SQVTM, CDR2 ANQGSEA. This CDR3 has 15 amino acids. The CDR3 protein is CSVSRGSYSYNEQYF. The CDR3 DNA sequence: TGCAGCGTGAGTAGGGGGTCCTACTCATACAATGAGCAGTACTTC.

This chain connects TRBV3-1 to TRBJ1-2; D remains ambiguous. The V and J ends lost 2 bases and 2 bases respectively, with 12 bases between them. CDR3 length equals 15 residues. The germline gives CDR1 LGHDT, CDR2 YNNKEL (reference sequence). CDR3 nucleotide sequence: TGTGCCAGCAGCCAAAGTGCCCATCTCAACTATGGCTACACCTTC. It specifies CASSQSAHLNYGYTF.

V and J are TRBV12-5 and TRBJ2-5; D may be TRBD1 or TRBD2 (5 bases each). V was pared by 4 bases and J by 4 bases, with 16 bases between. This CDR3 is built from 15 residues. Germline assignment: CDR1 LGHNT and CDR2 FRNRAP. The CDR3 loop reads CASGSPGPLGETQYF. In nucleotides, the CDR3 is TGTGCTAGTGGTTCGCCGGGGCCTCTTGGAGAGACCCAGTACTTC.

The chain combines TRBV5-1 with TRBJ2-5; 10 nucleotides agree with TRBD2. Looked up from germline, CDR1 is SGHRS and CDR2 is YFSETQ. V shed 0 bases, J shed 5 bases, and the junction held 4 bases outside the gene matches. CDR3 length equals 15 residues. The CDR3: CASSLVLAGDETQYF. The DNA of the CDR3 is TGCGCCAGCAGCTTGGTGCTAGCGGGGGACGAGACCCAGTACTTC.

A single count supports this clonotype. The genes are TRBV20-1 and TRBJ2-3; 11 positions match TRBD2. CDR3 length equals 18 residues. Germline values: CDR1 DFQATT, CDR2 SNEGSKA (reference sequence). V gave up 1 base and J gave up 5 bases; unmatched junction bases: 14. CDR3 region: CSARGVLAGGRVEDTQYF. CDR3 coding DNA: TGCAGTGCTAGAGGGGTTCTAGCGGGGGGCCGGGTGGAAGATACGCAGTATTTT.

This chain joins TRBV20-1 and TRBJ2-7, with 10 bases identical to TRBD2. The germline CDR1 and CDR2 sequences are DFQATT and SNEGSKA (reference sequence). J lost 6 bases, V lost 5 bases, and 7 bases had no gene match. This CDR3 comprises 13 residues. The CDR3 DNA reads as TGCAGTGCTCCTCTAGCGGGAGAGGGCGAGCAGTACTTC. It is translated as CSAPLAGEGEQYF.

The CDR3 DNA reads TGCAGCGTCTCCGACTCTGGGGCCAACGTCCTGACTTTC. Amino acids: CSVSDSGANVLTF. V gene TRBV29-1 combines with J gene TRBJ2-6; D gene unclear. The CDR3 runs to 13 residues. V was trimmed by 6 bases and J by 0 bases, leaving 6 bases between them. CDR1 is SQVTM, CDR2 ANQGSEA, per germline. Looking up the rest from reference TRBV29-1 and TRBJ2-6 gives the full variable domain: SAVISQKPSRDICQRGTSLTIQCQVDSQVTMMFWYRQQPGQSLTLIATANQGSEATYESGFVIDKFPISRPNLTFSTLTVSNMSPEDSSIYLCSVSDSGANVLTFGAGSRLTVL.

V gene TRBV5-1 combines with J gene TRBJ1-2; unclear D gene. V gave up 4 bases and J gave up 6 bases, with 13 bases separating them. Germline V gene sequence: CDR1 SGHRS, CDR2 YFSETQ. This CDR3 comprises 13 residues. The CDR3 DNA reads TGCGCCAGCAGCCCAGAACGGGTGGATGGCTACACCTTC. Its protein is CASSPERVDGYTF.

The chain is built from TRBV20-1 and TRBJ2-5; TRBD1 might be the D (5 bases). The CDR3 contains 15 residues. Trimming removed 5 bases at V and 2 bases at J, with 18 bases between. CDR1 and CDR2 from the germline V gene are DFQATT and SNEGSKA (reference sequence). The CDR3: CSASAISGQQETQYF. The CDR3 DNA reads TGCAGTGCTTCCGCAATATCAGGGCAGCAAGAGACCCAGTACTTC.

This clonotype has only one observation. The chain recombines TRBV21-1 with TRBJ2-1; the D call in the table, TRBD2, was not verified against the DNA. TRBV21-1 is termed a pseudogene. CDR3 length: 17 amino acids. CDR3 residues: CASSKGQARSSYNEQFF. The CDR3 nucleotides read TGTGCCAGCAGCAAAGGCCAGGCCCGAAGCTCCTACAATGAGCAGTTCTTC.

This sequence joins TRBV28 and TRBJ2-7, with 7 bases identical to TRBD1. The DNA matches TRBJ2-5 better at its end, which makes the J call doubtful. The germline CDR1 and CDR2 sequences are MDHEN and SYDVKM. CDR3 length equals 15 residues. CDR3 sequence (DNA): TGTGCCAGCAGCGCCCCGACAGGGATCCGAGAGACCCAGTACTTC. It yields the protein CASSAPTGIRETQYF.

This sequence joins TRBV2 and TRBJ2-1, with 9 nucleotides matching TRBD1. Trimming at V came to 10 bases and at J to 4 bases, leaving 11 bases not matched to a gene. The V gene's germline CDR1 is SNHLY and CDR2 FYNNEI. The CDR3 covers 15 residues. The DNA of the CDR3 is TGTGCCACCATAAGACCGGGACAGGGTTACAATGAGCAGTTCTTC. Translated: CATIRPGQGYNEQFF.

The V and J genes are TRBV6-5 and TRBJ2-4; D might be TRBD2 (5 bases). Trimming pared 0 bases from V and 0 bases from J, leaving 12 bases between. The germline V gene encodes CDR1 MNHEY and CDR2 SVGAGI. This CDR3 spans 17 amino acids. The CDR3 spells CASSYSGGPLAKNIQYF. As DNA, the CDR3 is TGTGCCAGCAGTTACTCGGGCGGGCCCCTAGCCAAAAACATTCAGTACTTC.

This clonotype was observed a few times. V is TRBV12-3 or TRBV12-4 and J is TRBJ2-1; D remains unclear. The CDR3 has 15 residues. The V and J ends lost 6 bases and 0 bases respectively, with 12 bases between them. The DNA for the CDR3 is TGTGCCAGCAGCCCCAACCTGAGCTCCTACAATGAGCAGTTCTTC. This gives the protein CASSPNLSSYNEQFF.

The V call is TRBV15, the J call TRBJ2-1, with a possible D match to TRBD1 (5 bases). Germline loops: CDR1 LNHNV, CDR2 YYDKDF (reference sequence). The CDR3 loop spans 17 amino acids. V lost 3 bases and J lost 3, with 18 bases in between. CDR3 loop: CATSSPLGANDYNEQFF. The CDR3 region has the DNA TGTGCCACCAGCAGTCCCCTAGGGGCAAATGACTACAATGAGCAGTTCTTC. Full variable domain (outside the CDR3, taken from reference TRBV15 and TRBJ2-1): DAMVIQNPRYQVTQFGKPVTLSCSQTLNHNVMYWYQQKSSQAPKLLFHYYDKDFNNEADTPDNFQSRRPNTSFCFLDIRSPGLGDTAMYLCATSSPLGANDYNEQFFGPGTRLTVL.

This clonotype has a handful of counts. The J gene is TRBJ2-3, the V gene TRBV20-1, with D possibly matching TRBD2 (6 bases). The germline V and J ends were trimmed by 4 bases and 0 bases, with 8 bases remaining between them. The germline CDR1 and CDR2 sequences are DFQATT and SNEGSKA (reference sequence). The CDR3 contains 13 residues. The CDR3 DNA follows: TGCAGTGCTACTAGCGCGAGCACAGATACGCAGTATTTT. This codes for CSATSASTDTQYF.

The rearrangement joins TRBV7-2 to TRBJ2-5; TRBD2 matches 11 bases. Germline CDR1 and CDR2: SGHTA and FQGNSA. J gave up 3 bases and V 7 bases, and 10 bases lay outside the gene matches. The CDR3 length is 16 residues. CDR3 sequence (DNA): TGTGCCAGCAAGCCGGGACTAGCGGCTGTAAAAGAGACCCAGTACTTC. This encodes CASKPGLAAVKETQYF.

The chain carries TRBV20-1 and TRBJ1-1, with D possibly matching TRBD1 (6 bases). Germline V gene sequence: CDR1 DFQATT, CDR2 SNEGSKA (reference sequence). V was clipped by 2 bases and J by 0 bases, with 16 bases between them. The CDR3 is made up of 16 amino acids. CDR3 loop: CSARSTWGGMNTEAFF. The CDR3 nucleotides are TGCAGTGCTAGATCTACTTGGGGGGGCATGAACACTGAAGCTTTCTTT.

This clonotype was found once. V is TRBV9 and J is TRBJ2-1; 9 bases map to TRBD2. Germline V lookup: CDR1 SGDLS, CDR2 YYNGEE. Germline trimming cut 2 bases from V and 4 bases from J; bases unmatched to any gene: 4. The CDR3 is 15 residues long. The CDR3 DNA reads TGTGCCAGCAGCGTCGGTAGCGGGGGTTACAATGAGCAGTTCTTC. Translated: CASSVGSGGYNEQFF.

The V gene is TRBV20-1, the J gene TRBJ2-5; possibly TRBD2 for D (5 bases). V was clipped by 0 bases and J by 5 bases, with 10 bases between them. This CDR3 spans 13 amino acids. Germline loops: CDR1 DFQATT, CDR2 SNEGSKA (reference sequence). CDR3 nucleotides: TGCAGTGCTAGAGATGAGGGCCCCGAGACCCAGTACTTC. Amino acid sequence: CSARDEGPETQYF.

V is TRBV29-1 and J is TRBJ2-1; 8 bases align to TRBD2. The CDR3 runs 13 residues. Germline V gene data show CDR1 as SQVTM and CDR2 as ANQGSEA. Unmatched junction bases numbered 12, after V lost 8 bases and J lost 9 bases. Here the CDR3 DNA reads TGCAGCTCCGGGGGACTAGAGCTAGGTGAGCAGTTCTTC. The encoded protein is CSSGGLELGEQFF.

V usage is TRBV13 and J usage is TRBJ2-5; no clear D gene. Germline V CDR1 and CDR2: PRHDT, FYEKMQ (reference sequence). The CDR3 totals 16 residues. Trimming cost V 4 bases and J 0 bases, with 15 bases left between them. CDR3 in amino acids: CASSSRLAADQETQYF. The CDR3, as DNA: TGTGCCAGCAGCTCACGACTCGCGGCAGACCAAGAGACCCAGTACTTC. Variable domain in full (rest from reference TRBV13 and TRBJ2-5): AAGVIQSPRHLIKEKRETATLKCYPIPRHDTVYWYQQGPGQDPQFLISFYEKMQSDKGSIPDRFSAQQFSDYHSELNMSSLELGDSALYFCASSSRLAADQETQYFGPGTRLLVL.